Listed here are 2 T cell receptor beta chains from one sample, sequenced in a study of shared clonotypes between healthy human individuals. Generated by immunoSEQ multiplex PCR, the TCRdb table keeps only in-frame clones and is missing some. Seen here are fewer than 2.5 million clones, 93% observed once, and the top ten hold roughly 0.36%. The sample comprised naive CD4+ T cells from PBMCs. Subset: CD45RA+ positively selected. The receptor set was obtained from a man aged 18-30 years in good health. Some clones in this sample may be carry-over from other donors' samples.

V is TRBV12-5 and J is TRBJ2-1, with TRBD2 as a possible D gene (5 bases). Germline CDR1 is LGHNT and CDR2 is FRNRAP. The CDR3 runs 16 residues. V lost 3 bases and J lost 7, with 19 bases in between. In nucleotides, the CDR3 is TGTGCTAGTGGTTTATTCAGCGGCCCCTCTTGGAATGAGCAGTTCTTC. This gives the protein CASGLFSGPSWNEQFF. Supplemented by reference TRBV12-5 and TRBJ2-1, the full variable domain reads DARVTQTPRHKVTEMGQEVTMRCQPILGHNTVFWYRQTMMQGLELLAYFRNRAPLDDSGMPKDRFSAEMPDATLATLKIQPSEPRDSAVYFCASGLFSGPSWNEQFFGPGTRLTVL.

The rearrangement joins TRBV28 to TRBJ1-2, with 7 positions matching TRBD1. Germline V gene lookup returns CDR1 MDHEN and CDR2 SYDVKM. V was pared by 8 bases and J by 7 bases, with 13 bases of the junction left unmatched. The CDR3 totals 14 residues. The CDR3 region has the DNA TGTGCCAGCTTGACAGGGCCCTATCTGGGTGGCTACACCTTC. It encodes CASLTGPYLGGYTF.